These T cell receptor beta chains were read from a single sample in a study of blood T cells in healthy people across ages. TCRdb reprocessed the 5' RACE reads with MiXCR, giving one entry per CDR3 protein. This sample has 650,000 or so distinct CDR3 sequences, with roughly half found just once. The sample taken for sequencing was blood. The receptors come from a woman aged 80 or over in good health. Each CDR3 is given with its conserved first and last residue. A D gene is named only where the DNA matches it firmly. Only part of the rows carry a size: once, few, many, or a class if the clone is expanded.

cdr3_nt	cdr3_aa	clone_size	j_call	cdr3_length	d_call	v_call
TGTGCCAGCAGTTCGGGAGCGGGGCCTGGCACAGATACGCAGTATTTT	CASSSGAGPGTDTQYF	few	TRBJ2-3	16	TRBD2	TRBV6-6
TGTGCCAGCAGTATTGCGGGGGCTCCCAATGAGCAGTTCTTC	CASSIAGAPNEQFF	NA	TRBJ2-1	14	NA	TRBV25-1
TGCGCCAGCAGCTTGGCCGAGAGGGCTACGGGGAAAAACATTCAGTACTTC	CASSLAERATGKNIQYF	NA	TRBJ2-4	17	NA	TRBV5-1
TGCGCCAGCAGCTTTGGGACAGCCAGTGAGCAGTTCTTC	CASSFGTASEQFF	NA	TRBJ2-1	13	TRBD1	TRBV5-1
TGCAGCGCCTCACCCGGGACATTCTCCTACGAGCAGTACTTC	CSASPGTFSYEQYF	NA	TRBJ2-7	14	NA	TRBV29-1
TGTGCCAGCAGTACAGGGGGGGACACCGGGGAGCTGTTTTTT	CASSTGGDTGELFF	NA	TRBJ2-2	14	NA	TRBV6-6
TGTGCCAGCAGTGTATTGCCTAGCGGGATCGAGGAGCAGTTCTTC	CASSVLPSGIEEQFF	NA	TRBJ2-1	15	TRBD2	TRBV2
TGTGCCAGCAGCCCCTCTAGCGGGGGGGCGGTTGAGCAGTTCTTC	CASSPSSGGAVEQFF	many	TRBJ2-1	15	TRBD2	TRBV11-2
TGCAGCGTTGTAGGAGGAGAGACCCAGTACTTC	CSVVGGETQYF	NA	TRBJ2-5	11	NA	TRBV29-1
TGTGCCACCAGCAGAGATGTTTCAGATACGCAGTATTTT	CATSRDVSDTQYF	NA	TRBJ2-3	13	NA	TRBV15
TGTGCCTGGAGTGTACTAAGGACCGAGGTCTATAATTCACCCCTCCACTTT	CAWSVLRTEVYNSPLHF	NA	TRBJ1-6	17	NA	TRBV30
TGCGCCAGCAGCCCCGCCGGGACTAGCGGGAGCCGTGAGCAGTTCTTC	CASSPAGTSGSREQFF	many	TRBJ2-1	16	TRBD2	TRBV4-1
TGCGTCAGCAGCTTGGAGGGCTCAACAGATACGCAGTATTTT	CVSSLEGSTDTQYF	NA	TRBJ2-3	14	NA	TRBV5-1
TGTGCCAGCAGTTGGGGGGGGATGTCAGATACGCAGTATTTT	CASSWGGMSDTQYF	many	TRBJ2-3	14	TRBD2	TRBV12-3/TRBV12-4
TGCAGCGGTAAGACAGGGGATTATGGCTACACCTTC	CSGKTGDYGYTF	NA	TRBJ1-2	12	TRBD1	TRBV29-1
TGTGCCAGCAGCCAGGCTTTAGCGGGGGTGGATACGCAGTATTTT	CASSQALAGVDTQYF	NA	TRBJ2-3	15	TRBD2	TRBV3-1
TGCAGTGCAACTCGACAGGGGCCCGGCTACACCTTC	CSATRQGPGYTF	NA	TRBJ1-2	12	TRBD1	TRBV20-1
TGTGCCACCAGCAGAGATTACTCCGAGACCCAGTACTTC	CATSRDYSETQYF	once	TRBJ2-5	13	NA	TRBV15